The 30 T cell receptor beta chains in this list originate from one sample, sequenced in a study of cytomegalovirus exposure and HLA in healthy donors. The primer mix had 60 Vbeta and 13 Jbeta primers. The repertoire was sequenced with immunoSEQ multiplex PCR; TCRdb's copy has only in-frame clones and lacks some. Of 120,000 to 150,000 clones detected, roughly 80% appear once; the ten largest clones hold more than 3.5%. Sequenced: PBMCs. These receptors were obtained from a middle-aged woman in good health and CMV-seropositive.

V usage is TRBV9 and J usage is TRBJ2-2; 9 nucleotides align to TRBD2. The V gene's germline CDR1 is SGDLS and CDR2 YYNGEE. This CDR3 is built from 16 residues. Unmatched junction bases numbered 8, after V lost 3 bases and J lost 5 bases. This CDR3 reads CASSDTTSGLTGELFF. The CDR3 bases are TGTGCCAGCAGCGACACGACTAGCGGTTTGACCGGGGAGCTGTTTTTT. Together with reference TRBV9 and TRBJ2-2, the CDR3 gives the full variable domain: DSGVTQTPKHLITATGQRVTLRCSPRSGDLSVYWYQQSLDQGLQFLIQYYNGEERAKGNILERFSAQQFPDLHSELNLSSLELGDSALYFCASSDTTSGLTGELFFGEGSRLTVL.

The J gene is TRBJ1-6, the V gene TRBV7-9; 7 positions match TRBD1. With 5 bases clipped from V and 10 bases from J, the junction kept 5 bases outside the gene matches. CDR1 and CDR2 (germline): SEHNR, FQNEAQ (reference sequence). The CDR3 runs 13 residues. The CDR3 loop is CASSGAQGSPLHF. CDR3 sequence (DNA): TGTGCCAGCAGCGGGGCACAGGGGTCACCCCTCCACTTT.

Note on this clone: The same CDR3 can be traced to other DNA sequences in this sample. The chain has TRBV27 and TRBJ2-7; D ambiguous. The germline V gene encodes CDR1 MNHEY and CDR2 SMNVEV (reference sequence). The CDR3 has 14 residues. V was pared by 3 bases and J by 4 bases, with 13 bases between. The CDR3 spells CASSFLPDSYEQYF. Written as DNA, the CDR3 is TGTGCCAGCAGTTTTTTACCAGACTCTTACGAGCAGTACTTC.

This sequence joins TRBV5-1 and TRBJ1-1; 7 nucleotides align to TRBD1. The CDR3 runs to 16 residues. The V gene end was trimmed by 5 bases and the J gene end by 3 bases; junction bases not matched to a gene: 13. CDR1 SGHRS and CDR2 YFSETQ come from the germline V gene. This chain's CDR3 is CASRGMTGRWDTEAFF. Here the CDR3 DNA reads TGCGCCAGCAGGGGGATGACAGGGCGGTGGGACACTGAAGCTTTCTTT.

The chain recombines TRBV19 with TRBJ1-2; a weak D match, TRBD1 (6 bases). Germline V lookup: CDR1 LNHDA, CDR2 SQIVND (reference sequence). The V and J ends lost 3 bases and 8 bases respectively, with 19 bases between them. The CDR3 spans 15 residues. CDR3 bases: TGTGCCAGTAGTATCCCCGGACAGTCTGGTATGGGCTACACCTTC. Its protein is CASSIPGQSGMGYTF.

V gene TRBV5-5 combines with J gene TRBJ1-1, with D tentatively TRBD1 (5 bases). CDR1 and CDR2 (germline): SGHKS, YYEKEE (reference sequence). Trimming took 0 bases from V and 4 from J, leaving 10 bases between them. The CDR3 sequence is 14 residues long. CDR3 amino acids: CASSLARGSTEAFF. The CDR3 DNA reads TGTGCCAGCAGCTTGGCTCGGGGGTCCACTGAAGCTTTCTTT.

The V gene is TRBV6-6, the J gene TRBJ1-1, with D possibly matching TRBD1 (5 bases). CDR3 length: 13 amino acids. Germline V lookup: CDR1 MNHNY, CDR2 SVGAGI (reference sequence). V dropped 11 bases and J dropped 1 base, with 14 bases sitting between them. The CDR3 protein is CASRAGTNTEAFF. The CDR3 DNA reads TGTGCCTCCCGGGCGGGGACGAACACTGAAGCTTTCTTT.

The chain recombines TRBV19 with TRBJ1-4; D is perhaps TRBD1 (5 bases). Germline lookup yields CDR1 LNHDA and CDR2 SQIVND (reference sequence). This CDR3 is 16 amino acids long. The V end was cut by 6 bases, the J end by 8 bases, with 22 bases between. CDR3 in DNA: TGTGCCAGTAGGAACCTCCGGGACTCCGAAGGGGAAAAACTGTTTTTT. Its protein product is CASRNLRDSEGEKLFF.

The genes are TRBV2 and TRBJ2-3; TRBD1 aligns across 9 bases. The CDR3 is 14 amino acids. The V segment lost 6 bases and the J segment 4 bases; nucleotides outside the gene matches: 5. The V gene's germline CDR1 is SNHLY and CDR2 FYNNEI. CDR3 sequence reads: CASSDRGNPDTQYF. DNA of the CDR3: TGTGCCAGCAGCGACAGGGGGAACCCAGATACGCAGTATTTT.

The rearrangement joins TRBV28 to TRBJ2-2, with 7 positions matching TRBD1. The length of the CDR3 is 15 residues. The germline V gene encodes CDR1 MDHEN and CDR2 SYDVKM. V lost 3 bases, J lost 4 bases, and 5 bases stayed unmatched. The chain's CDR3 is CASSFFGQVTGELFF. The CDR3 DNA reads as TGTGCCAGCAGTTTCTTCGGACAGGTCACCGGGGAGCTGTTTTTT.

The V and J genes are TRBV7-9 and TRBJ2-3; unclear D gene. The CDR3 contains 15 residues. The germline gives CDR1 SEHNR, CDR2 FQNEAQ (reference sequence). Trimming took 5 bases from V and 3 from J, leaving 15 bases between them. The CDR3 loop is CASSGGDGGTDTQYF. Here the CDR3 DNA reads TGTGCCAGCAGCGGCGGCGACGGTGGAACAGATACGCAGTATTTT.

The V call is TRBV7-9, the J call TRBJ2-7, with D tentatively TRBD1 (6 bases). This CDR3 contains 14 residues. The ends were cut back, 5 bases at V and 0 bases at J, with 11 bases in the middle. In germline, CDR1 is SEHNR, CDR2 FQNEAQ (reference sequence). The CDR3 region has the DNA TGTGCCAGCAGCCGACAGGACCTCTCCTACGAGCAGTACTTC. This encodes CASSRQDLSYEQYF.

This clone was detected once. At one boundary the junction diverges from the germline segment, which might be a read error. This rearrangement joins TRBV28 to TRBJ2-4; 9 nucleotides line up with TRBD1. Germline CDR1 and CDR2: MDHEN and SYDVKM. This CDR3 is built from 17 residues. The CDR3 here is CASSYPGQGLAKNVQYF. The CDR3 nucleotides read TGTGCCAGCAGTTACCCCGGACAGGGGCTAGCCAAAAACGTTCAGTACTTC.

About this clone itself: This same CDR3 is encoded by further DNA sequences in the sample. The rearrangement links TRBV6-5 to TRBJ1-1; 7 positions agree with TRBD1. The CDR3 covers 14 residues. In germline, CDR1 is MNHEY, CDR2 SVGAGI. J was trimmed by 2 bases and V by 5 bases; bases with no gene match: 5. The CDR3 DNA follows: TGTGCCAGCAGTCTAGACAGGGTAAACACTGAAGCTTTCTTT. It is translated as CASSLDRVNTEAFF.

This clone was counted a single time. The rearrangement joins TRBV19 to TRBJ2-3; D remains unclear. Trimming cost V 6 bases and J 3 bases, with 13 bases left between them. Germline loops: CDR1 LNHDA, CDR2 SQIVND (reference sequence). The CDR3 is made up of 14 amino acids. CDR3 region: CASRPNIPTDTQYF. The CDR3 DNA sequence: TGTGCCAGTAGACCCAACATCCCTACAGATACGCAGTATTTT.

In nucleotides, the CDR3 is TGTGCCAGCCGAGGGACTAGCACCTACGAGCAGTACTTC. Translated, it gives CASRGTSTYEQYF. The chain combines TRBV7-8 with TRBJ2-7; 9 positions agree with TRBD2. V dropped 8 bases and J dropped 2; count of bases not matched to a gene: 4. In germline, CDR1 is SGHVS, CDR2 FQNEAQ. This CDR3 contains 13 residues.

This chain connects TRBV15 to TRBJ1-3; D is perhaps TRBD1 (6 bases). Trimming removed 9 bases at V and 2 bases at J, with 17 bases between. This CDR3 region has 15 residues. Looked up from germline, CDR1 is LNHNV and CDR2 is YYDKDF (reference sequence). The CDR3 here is CATSMPTGTGNTIYF. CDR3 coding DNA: TGTGCCACGTCGATGCCTACAGGGACTGGAAACACCATATATTTT.

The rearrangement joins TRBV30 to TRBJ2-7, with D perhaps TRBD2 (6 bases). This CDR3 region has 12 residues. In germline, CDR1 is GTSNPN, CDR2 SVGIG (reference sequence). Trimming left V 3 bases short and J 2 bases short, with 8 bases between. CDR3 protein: CAWRGGAYEQYF. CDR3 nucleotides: TGTGCCTGGAGGGGCGGGGCCTACGAGCAGTACTTC. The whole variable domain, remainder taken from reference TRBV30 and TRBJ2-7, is SQTIHQWPATLVQPVGSPLSLECTVEGTSNPNLYWYRQAAGRGLQLLFYSVGIGQISSEVPQNLSASRPQDRQFILSSKKLLLSDSGFYLCAWRGGAYEQYFGPGTRLTVT.

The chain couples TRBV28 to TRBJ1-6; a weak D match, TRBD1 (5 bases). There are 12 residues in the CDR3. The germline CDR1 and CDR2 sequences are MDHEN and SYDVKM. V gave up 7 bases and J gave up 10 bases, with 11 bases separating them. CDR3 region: CASTQEQSPLHF. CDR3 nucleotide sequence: TGTGCCAGCACACAGGAACAGTCACCCCTCCACTTT.

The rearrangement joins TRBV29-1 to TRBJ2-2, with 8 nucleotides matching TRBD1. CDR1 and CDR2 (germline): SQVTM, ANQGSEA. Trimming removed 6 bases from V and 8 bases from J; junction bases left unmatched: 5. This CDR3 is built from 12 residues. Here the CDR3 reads CSVDRGGGELFF. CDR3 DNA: TGCAGCGTAGACAGGGGCGGGGGGGAGCTGTTTTTT.

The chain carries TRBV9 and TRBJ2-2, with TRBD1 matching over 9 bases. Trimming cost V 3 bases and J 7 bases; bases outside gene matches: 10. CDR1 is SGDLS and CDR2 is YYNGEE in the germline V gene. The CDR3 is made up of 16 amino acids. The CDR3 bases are TGTGCCAGCAGCGCTTCTACAGGGGGCGCAGTCGGGGAGCTGTTTTTT. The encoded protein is CASSASTGGAVGELFF.

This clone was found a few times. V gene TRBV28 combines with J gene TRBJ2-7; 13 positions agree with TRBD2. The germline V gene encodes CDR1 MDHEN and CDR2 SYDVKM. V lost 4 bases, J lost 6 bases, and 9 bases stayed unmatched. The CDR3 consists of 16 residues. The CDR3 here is CASSSLLAGGPGEQYF. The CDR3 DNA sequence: TGTGCCAGCAGTTCGTTACTAGCGGGAGGGCCCGGCGAGCAGTACTTC.

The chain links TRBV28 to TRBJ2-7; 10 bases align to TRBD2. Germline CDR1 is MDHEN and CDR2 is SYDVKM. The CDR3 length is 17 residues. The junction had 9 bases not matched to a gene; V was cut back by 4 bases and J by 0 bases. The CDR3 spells CASSSPGLAASSYEQYF. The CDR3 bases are TGTGCCAGCAGTTCCCCCGGACTAGCGGCTTCCTCCTACGAGCAGTACTTC. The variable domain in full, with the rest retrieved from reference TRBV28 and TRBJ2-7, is DVKVTQSSRYLVKRTGEKVFLECVQDMDHENMFWYRQDPGLGLRLIYFSYDVKMKEKGDIPEGYSVSREKKERFSLILESASTNQTSMYLCASSSPGLAASSYEQYFGPGTRLTVT.

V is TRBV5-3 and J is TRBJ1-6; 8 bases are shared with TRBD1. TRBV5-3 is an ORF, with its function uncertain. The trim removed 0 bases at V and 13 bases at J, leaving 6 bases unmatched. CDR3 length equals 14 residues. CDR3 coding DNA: TGTGCCAGAAGCTTGGGGGACAGGCGATGGCCCCTCCACTTT. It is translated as CARSLGDRRWPLHF.

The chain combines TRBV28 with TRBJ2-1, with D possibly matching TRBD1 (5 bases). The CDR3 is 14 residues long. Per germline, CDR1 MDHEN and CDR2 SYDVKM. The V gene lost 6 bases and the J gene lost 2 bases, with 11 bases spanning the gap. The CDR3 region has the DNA TGTGCCAGCAGGCTCTCAGGGACCTACAATGAGCAGTTCTTC. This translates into CASRLSGTYNEQFF.

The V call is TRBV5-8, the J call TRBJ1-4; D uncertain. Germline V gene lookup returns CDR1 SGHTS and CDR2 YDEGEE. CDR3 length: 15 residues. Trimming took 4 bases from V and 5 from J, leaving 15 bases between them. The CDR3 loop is CASSPGRAVNEKLFF. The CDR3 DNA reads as TGTGCCAGCAGCCCCGGGAGGGCGGTAAATGAAAAACTGTTTTTT.

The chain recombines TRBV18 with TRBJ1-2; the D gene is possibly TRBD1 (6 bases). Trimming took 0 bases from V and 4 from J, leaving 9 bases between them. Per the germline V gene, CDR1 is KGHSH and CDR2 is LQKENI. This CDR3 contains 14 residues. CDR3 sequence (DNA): TGTGCCAGCTCACCACCTACACAGGGCTATGGCTACACCTTC. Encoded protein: CASSPPTQGYGYTF.

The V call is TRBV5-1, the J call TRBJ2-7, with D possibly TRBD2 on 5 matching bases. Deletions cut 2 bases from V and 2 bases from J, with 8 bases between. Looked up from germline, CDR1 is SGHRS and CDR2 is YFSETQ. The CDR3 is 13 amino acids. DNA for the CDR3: TGCGCCAGCAGCTTCGAGGGTCCCTACGAGCAGTACTTC. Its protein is CASSFEGPYEQYF.

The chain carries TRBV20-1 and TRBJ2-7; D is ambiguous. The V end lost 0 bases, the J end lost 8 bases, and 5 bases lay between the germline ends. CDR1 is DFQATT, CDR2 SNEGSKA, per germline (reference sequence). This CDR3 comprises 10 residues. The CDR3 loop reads CSARDYKQYF. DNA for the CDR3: TGCAGTGCTAGAGACTATAAGCAGTACTTC.

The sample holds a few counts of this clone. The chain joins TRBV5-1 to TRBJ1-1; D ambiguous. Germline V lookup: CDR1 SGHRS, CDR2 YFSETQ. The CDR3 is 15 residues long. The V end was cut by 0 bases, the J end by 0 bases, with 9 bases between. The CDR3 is CASSLGGPLNTEAFF. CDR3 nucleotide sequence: TGCGCCAGCAGCTTGGGAGGTCCCCTGAACACTGAAGCTTTCTTT.